The 20 T cell receptor beta chains below all came from one sample that was sequenced in a study of blood T cell repertoires in COVID-19. The repertoire was sequenced with immunoSEQ multiplex PCR; TCRdb's copy has only in-frame clones and lacks some. The data contain about 140,000 clones, roughly 88% of them seen just once; the ten biggest clones take up about 28%. The specimen sequenced was peripheral blood. These receptors came from a human donor in a cohort sampled during active COVID-19.

V gene TRBV11-1 combines with J gene TRBJ2-3, with D possibly TRBD1 on 6 matching bases. The germline V gene encodes CDR1 SGHAT and CDR2 FQDESV (reference sequence). The CDR3 loop spans 15 amino acids. V was cut by 5 bases and J by 2 bases, with 14 bases left in between. The CDR3 here is CASSVQGILTDTQYF. Here the CDR3 DNA reads TGTGCCAGCAGCGTTCAGGGGATTCTCACAGATACGCAGTATTTT.

Details on this clone: The junction departs from germline at one end; a sequencing error may be responsible. This chain links TRBV7-2 with TRBJ2-7; 11 bases align to TRBD2. Per the germline V gene, CDR1 is SGHTA and CDR2 is FQGNSA. This CDR3 has 13 amino acids. CDR3 DNA sequence: TGTGCCAGCAGCTTAGTGGGACTAGCGGTTTGGGACTTC. It yields the protein CASSLVGLAVWDF.

The chain employs TRBV27 and TRBJ2-7; TRBD2 matches 8 bases. The CDR3 runs 16 residues. Germline V gene sequence: CDR1 MNHEY, CDR2 SMNVEV (reference sequence). Unmatched junction bases numbered 9, after V lost 4 bases and J lost 1 base. CDR3: CASSSNGGTRSYEQYF. In DNA form, the CDR3 reads TGTGCCAGCAGTTCAAACGGGGGGACTAGATCCTACGAGCAGTACTTC.

The rearrangement uses TRBV4-2 and TRBJ1-5; D unresolved. Looked up from germline, CDR1 is LGHNA and CDR2 is YNFKEQ. The ends were cut back, 1 base at V and 0 bases at J, with 13 bases in the middle. The length of the CDR3 is 17 residues. The DNA of the CDR3 is TGTGCCAGCAGCCAAGGTCACCGGGGTTATAGCAATCAGCCCCAGCATTTT. Its translation is CASSQGHRGYSNQPQHF.

The chain joins TRBV19 to TRBJ1-5; D perhaps matches TRBD1 (5 bases). Trimming removed 5 bases from V and 6 bases from J, with 8 bases in between. The CDR3 contains 12 residues. In germline, CDR1 is LNHDA, CDR2 SQIVND (reference sequence). For the CDR3, the DNA is TGTGCCAGTAGTCGGCAGGGTCAGCCCCAGCATTTT. Protein sequence: CASSRQGQPQHF.

V gene TRBV9 combines with J gene TRBJ2-5; D gene unclear. The CDR3 sequence is 14 residues long. Trimming shortened V by 0 bases and J by 5 bases, and 11 bases separated the two germline ends. In germline, CDR1 is SGDLS, CDR2 YYNGEE. The CDR3 spells CASSVGPSRETQYF. DNA for the CDR3: TGTGCCAGCAGCGTAGGACCAAGCAGGGAGACCCAGTACTTC.

The chain carries TRBV18 and TRBJ2-6; the D gene is possibly TRBD2 (5 bases). This CDR3 has 14 residues. CDR1 and CDR2 from the germline V gene are KGHSH and LQKENI. V was pared by 3 bases and J by 2 bases, with 5 bases between. The CDR3 is CASSPGAGANVLTF. The CDR3 DNA follows: TGTGCCAGCTCACCCGGGGCTGGGGCCAACGTCCTGACTTTC. Full variable domain (rest looked up from reference TRBV18 and TRBJ2-6): NAGVMQNPRHLVRRRGQEARLRCSPMKGHSHVYWYRQLPEEGLKFMVYLQKENIIDESGMPKERFSAEFPKEGPSILRIQQVVRGDSAAYFCASSPGAGANVLTFGAGSRLTVL.

The count of this clone is one. The chain recombines TRBV4-2 with TRBJ1-2; 9 bases line up with TRBD1. With V trimmed by 2 bases and J by 4 bases, 8 bases remained unmatched. Germline assignment: CDR1 LGHNA and CDR2 YNFKEQ. This CDR3 spans 16 amino acids. The CDR3, as DNA: TGTGCCAGCAGCCAAACTCCGGGACAGGGATCCTATGGCTACACCTTC. Its translation: CASSQTPGQGSYGYTF.

This chain uses TRBV19 with TRBJ2-5; a weak D match, TRBD1 (6 bases). The germline CDR1 and CDR2 sequences are LNHDA and SQIVND (reference sequence). The CDR3 runs 13 residues. Trimming stripped 6 bases from V and 4 bases from J, with 12 bases between. For the CDR3, the DNA is TGTGCCAGTAGCCACCAGGGGTCAGAGACCCAGTACTTC. It translates to CASSHQGSETQYF.

The chain carries TRBV12-3 or TRBV12-4 and TRBJ1-6; the D gene is possibly TRBD1 (6 bases). The germline V and J ends were trimmed by 6 bases and 9 bases, with 12 bases remaining between them. The CDR3 totals 13 residues. In DNA form, the CDR3 reads TGTGCCAGCAGCCGGAACAGGGCTTCACCCCTCCACTTT. This gives the protein CASSRNRASPLHF.

The genes are TRBV5-1 and TRBJ2-1; possible D gene TRBD2, 6 bases. Germline V gene sequence: CDR1 SGHRS, CDR2 YFSETQ. The V end lost 0 bases, the J end lost 5 bases, and 12 bases lay between the germline ends. The CDR3 contains 15 residues. The DNA of the CDR3 is TGCGCCAGCAGCTTGGCGACGGGAGACCACAATGAGCAGTTCTTC. Protein product: CASSLATGDHNEQFF.

This clone was counted only a few times. The genes are TRBV6-1 and TRBJ2-2; TRBD1 aligns across 7 bases. The CDR3 has 16 residues. CDR1 is MNHNS and CDR2 is SASEGT in the germline V gene. V shed 4 bases and J 0 bases; nucleotides not matched to a gene: 5. The CDR3 DNA reads as TGTGCCAGCAGTGTCGCAGGGGGTACGAACACCGGGGAGCTGTTTTTT. Encoded protein: CASSVAGGTNTGELFF.

This rearrangement joins TRBV6-1 to TRBJ2-5; maybe TRBD2 (6 bases). The CDR3 contains 14 residues. V was trimmed by 3 bases and J by 1 base, leaving 9 bases between them. Germline V gene lookup returns CDR1 MNHNS and CDR2 SASEGT. The CDR3 here is CASSDSGVQETQYF. The CDR3 DNA sequence: TGTGCCAGCAGTGATTCGGGGGTCCAAGAGACCCAGTACTTC.

The genes are TRBV7-8 and TRBJ2-2, with 9 bases identical to TRBD1. Unmatched junction bases numbered 4, after V lost 1 base and J lost 4 bases. There are 16 residues in the CDR3. Germline V gene lookup returns CDR1 SGHVS and CDR2 FQNEAQ. CDR3 DNA: TGTGCCAGCAGCTTAGGGGGACAGGGTTTCACCGGGGAGCTGTTTTTT. Its protein product is CASSLGGQGFTGELFF.

To note about this clone: Other DNA variants within this sample encode the same CDR3. This chain links TRBV3-1 (or the pseudogene TRBV3-2) with TRBJ1-2; 7 bases line up with TRBD1. Germline assignment: CDR1 LGHDT and CDR2 YNNKEL (reference sequence). The CDR3 has 14 residues. The V segment lost 1 base and the J segment 4 bases; nucleotides outside the gene matches: 3. CDR3 sequence reads: CASSQGTGLYGYTF. In DNA form, the CDR3 reads TGTGCCAGCAGCCAAGGGACAGGCCTCTATGGCTACACCTTC.

The chain carries TRBV11-2 and TRBJ1-1; weak D call: TRBD1 (6 bases). V dropped 5 bases and J dropped 4 bases, with 17 bases sitting between them. The CDR3 is made up of 15 amino acids. The germline V gene encodes CDR1 SGHAT and CDR2 FQNNGV. CDR3 sequence reads: CASSPGGGGSTEAFF. The CDR3 DNA is TGTGCCAGCAGCCCTGGGGGGGGCGGGTCCACTGAAGCTTTCTTT.

CDR3 sequence: CSVGQGSVTDTQYF. CDR3 nucleotides: TGCAGCGTCGGACAGGGGTCGGTCACAGATACGCAGTATTTT. This chain joins TRBV29-1 and TRBJ2-3; 9 bases are a match to TRBD1. Germline values: CDR1 SQVTM, CDR2 ANQGSEA. The CDR3 extends over 14 amino acids. Trimming cost V 6 bases and J 2 bases; bases outside gene matches: 6.

V usage is TRBV19 and J usage is TRBJ2-1; 7 nucleotides match TRBD2. Germline V gene data show CDR1 as LNHDA and CDR2 as SQIVND (reference sequence). Unmatched junction bases numbered 11, after V lost 11 bases and J lost 7 bases. The CDR3 is made up of 13 amino acids. The CDR3 protein is CAARGGAVNEQFF. The CDR3 nucleotides are TGTGCCGCTAGGGGAGGGGCTGTAAATGAGCAGTTCTTC.

This sequence joins TRBV19 and TRBJ2-4; D possibly corresponds to TRBD1 (5 bases). V gave up 5 bases and J gave up 9 bases, with 11 bases separating them. CDR3 length equals 12 residues. CDR1 and CDR2 (germline): LNHDA, SQIVND (reference sequence). CDR3 loop: CASSPQGTIQYF. The CDR3 nucleotides are TGTGCCAGTAGTCCTCAGGGTACCATTCAGTACTTC.

This chain links TRBV7-2 with TRBJ1-1; no firm D call. Germline V gives CDR1 SGHTA, CDR2 FQGNSA. Trimming cost V 2 bases and J 8 bases, with 12 bases left between them. CDR3 size: 13 residues. The CDR3 loop is CASSLLAGGEAFF. The CDR3 nucleotides read TGTGCCAGCAGCTTACTCGCTGGAGGGGAAGCTTTCTTT. The variable domain in full, with the rest retrieved from reference TRBV7-2 and TRBJ1-1, is GAGVSQSPSNKVTEKGKDVELRCDPISGHTALYWYRQSLGQGLEFLIYFQGNSAPDKSGLPSDRFSAERTGGSVSTLTIQRTQQEDSAVYLCASSLLAGGEAFFGQGTRLTVV.